This TCR beta chain was captured by sequencing in a study of cytomegalovirus exposure and HLA in healthy donors. Notes on this clone: Antigen unknown.

In the PCR, 60 Vbeta and 13 Jbeta primers were used. Assay: immunoSEQ multiplex PCR; the TCRdb copy retains only in-frame clones and omits some. The table lists some 100,000 clones, approximately 76% of them singletons. V lost 5 bases, J lost 2 bases, and 6 bases stayed unmatched. Germline V gives CDR1 SGHVS, CDR2 FNYEAQ. The CDR3 spans 15 residues. Study findings and constraints: Presence/absence comparisons presumed near-even sequencing depth among donors. Segments of the TCR beta V type were, in most cases, productive about 87% or about 30% of the time in an earlier analysis.

The TCR originated in a woman aged 50 to 65 in good health and CMV-seropositive. J is TRBJ2-3 and V is TRBV7-6; TRBD1 matches at 8 bases. The sequencing sample was made of PBMCs. The CDR3 region is CASSTPGQATDTQYF. For the CDR3, the DNA is TGTGCCAGCAGCACTCCGGGACAGGCCACAGATACGCAGTATTTT.